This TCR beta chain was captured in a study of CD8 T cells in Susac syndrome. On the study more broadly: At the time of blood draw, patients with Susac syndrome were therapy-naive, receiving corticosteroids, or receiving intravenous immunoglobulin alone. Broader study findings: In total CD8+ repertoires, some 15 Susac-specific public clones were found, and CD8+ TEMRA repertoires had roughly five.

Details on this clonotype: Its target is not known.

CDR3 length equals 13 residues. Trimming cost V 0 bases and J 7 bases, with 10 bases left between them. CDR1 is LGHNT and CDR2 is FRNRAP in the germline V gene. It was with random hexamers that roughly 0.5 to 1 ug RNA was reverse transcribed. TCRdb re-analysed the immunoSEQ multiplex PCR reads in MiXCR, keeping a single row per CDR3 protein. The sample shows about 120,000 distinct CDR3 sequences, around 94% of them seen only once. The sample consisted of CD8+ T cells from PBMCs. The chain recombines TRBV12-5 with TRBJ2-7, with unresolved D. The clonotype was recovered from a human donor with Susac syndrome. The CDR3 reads CASGLVPGKEQYF. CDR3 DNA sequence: TGTGCTAGTGGTTTGGTACCTGGGAAGGAGCAGTACTTC.